These T cell receptor beta chains were read from a single sample in a study of OX40 agonist ivuxolimab in advanced cancers. The assay was immunoSEQ multiplex PCR, and TCRdb's table has in-frame clones only and misses some. The sample contains under 70,000 clones, 80% to 85% of which appear only once. This specimen consisted of CD4+ or CD8+ T cells sorted from blood, obtained in a trial of the OX40 agonist ivuxolimab. All receptors come from an adult with an advanced solid tumor such as melanoma, head and neck, liver or kidney cancer. CDR3s include the opening cysteine and the closing phenylalanine or tryptophan. The order of the fields is V gene, J gene, D gene, clone size, CDR3 DNA, CDR3 protein. A D gene is named only where the DNA matches it firmly. Size is stated for part of the rows, as once, few or many counts, or as a class when the clone is expanded.

TRBV2	TRBJ1-2	TRBD1	NA	TGTGCCAGCAGGGTACAGGGGGCCTTGTCCTTTGGCTACACCTTC	CASRVQGALSFGYTF
TRBV6-5	TRBJ1-4	NA	NA	TGTGCCAGCAGTTACCGGGGTTTGCAGGGTGAAAAACTGTTTTTT	CASSYRGLQGEKLFF
TRBV10-3	TRBJ2-3	TRBD1	NA	TGTGCCATCAAGGACAGGGGAAGCACAGATACGCAGTATTTT	CAIKDRGSTDTQYF
TRBV19	TRBJ2-7	TRBD1	once	TGTGCCAGTAGTATTACCAGGACAGGATCCTACGAGCAGTACTTC	CASSITRTGSYEQYF
TRBV28	TRBJ1-4	NA	NA	TGTGCCAGCAGTCTTCTCGCGGGAAAACTGTTTTTT	CASSLLAGKLFF
TRBV5-4	TRBJ1-2	TRBD1	NA	TGTGCCAGCAGCTCGGGACAGAGCTATGGCTACACCTTC	CASSSGQSYGYTF
TRBV6-1	TRBJ1-4	TRBD1	NA	TGTGCCAGCAGTGCCCTGGCCGGGACAGGGAGTGAAAAACTGTTTTTT	CASSALAGTGSEKLFF
TRBV21-1	TRBJ2-2	NA	NA	TGTGCCAGCAGAAGGGATCCCGGGGAGCTGTTTTTT	CASRRDPGELFF
TRBV4-2	TRBJ2-2	NA	NA	TGTGCCAGCAGCCAAGAGTCCCCCAGGGACCGCTTCCCCTATACCGGGGAGCTGTTTTTT	CASSQESPRDRFPYTGELFF
TRBV6-5	TRBJ1-5	TRBD1	few	TGTGCCATCCGGGGACAGGGTAGCAATCAGCCCCAGCATTTT	CAIRGQGSNQPQHF
TRBV5-4	TRBJ2-3	TRBD2	NA	TGTGCCAGCAGCTTTTCAGCGGGGGTTAGCACAGATACGCAGTATTTT	CASSFSAGVSTDTQYF
TRBV5-6	TRBJ1-1	NA	NA	TGTGCCAGCAGCCGGGGGACCTTGGGGGCTTTCTTT	CASSRGTLGAFF
TRBV6-6	TRBJ1-2	NA	NA	TGTGCCAGCACAACGACGGAGGGAAGCTATGGCTACACCTTC	CASTTTEGSYGYTF
TRBV6-5	TRBJ1-3	NA	NA	TGTGCCAGCGTGAGCTCTGGAAACACCATATATTTT	CASVSSGNTIYF
TRBV5-1	TRBJ1-1	NA	NA	TGCGCCAGCAGCTTCGGAGGGATCGACACTGAAGCTTTCTTT	CASSFGGIDTEAFF
TRBV5-6	TRBJ2-3	NA	NA	TGTGCCAGCAGCTTGCGGACAGATACGCAGTATTTT	CASSLRTDTQYF
TRBV6-5	TRBJ2-1	NA	NA	TGTGCCAGCAGTTACTCGTCGGGACCCAACTACAATGAGCAGTTCTTC	CASSYSSGPNYNEQFF
TRBV6-5	TRBJ1-2	NA	NA	TGTGCCAGCAGTTTCCACGGGGTGGGGGAATGGTCTGGCTACACCTTC	CASSFHGVGEWSGYTF
TRBV5-6	TRBJ1-2	NA	NA	TGTGCCAGCAGCACCCGAGGGCAGGGTCCACTCCTTTATGGCTACACCTTC	CASSTRGQGPLLYGYTF
TRBV5-5	TRBJ1-6	NA	NA	TGTGCCAGCAGCTTATCCGATAATTCACCCCTCCACTTT	CASSLSDNSPLHF
TRBV6-5	TRBJ2-7	NA	NA	TGTGCCAGCAACCGGGGCCCGGCAGAGTCCGAGCAGTACTTC	CASNRGPAESEQYF
TRBV9	TRBJ2-7	NA	NA	TGTGCCAGCAGCGGAGGACCCCACGGCTCCTACGAGCAGTACTTC	CASSGGPHGSYEQYF
TRBV5-1	TRBJ1-1	NA	NA	TGCGCCAGCAGCTTGGACCCTGGCGGTGAAGCTTTCTTT	CASSLDPGGEAFF
TRBV7-9	TRBJ1-1	TRBD1	few	TGTGCCAGCAGCTTGGGACAGGGAAACACTGAAGCTTTCTTT	CASSLGQGNTEAFF
TRBV5-6	TRBJ1-1	NA	few	TGTGCCAGCAGCTTTCAGCGGATTGAAGCTTTCTTT	CASSFQRIEAFF
TRBV5-5	TRBJ1-1	NA	NA	TGTGCCAGCAGCTTTTCTCCAGGGCGGAACACTGAAGCTTTCTTT	CASSFSPGRNTEAFF
TRBV28	TRBJ1-1	NA	once	TGTGCCAGCAGTTTCCAGGGAGGGAAGACTGAAGCTTTCTTT	CASSFQGGKTEAFF
TRBV25-1	TRBJ1-1	TRBD1	NA	TGTGCCAGCAGTGAATTGGGGACAGGGATCACTGAAGCTTTCTTT	CASSELGTGITEAFF
TRBV4-2	TRBJ2-3	NA	NA	TGTGCCAGCAGCCAAGTAGGGGGGGGGAGCACAGATACGCAGTATTTT	CASSQVGGGSTDTQYF
TRBV11-1	TRBJ1-6	NA	NA	TGTGCCAGCAGCTGGCGACGGAATAATTCACCCCTCCACTTT	CASSWRRNNSPLHF
TRBV27	TRBJ1-5	NA	NA	TGTGCCAGCAGTGGGATTGGAGGCCAGCCCCAGCATTTT	CASSGIGGQPQHF
TRBV7-2	TRBJ1-1	NA	NA	TGTGCCAGCAGCTTAACCATGTCCAGGGTGGGCACTGAAGCTTTCTTT	CASSLTMSRVGTEAFF
TRBV5-4	TRBJ1-1	NA	NA	TGTGCCAGCAGCTTGCCGATGAACACTGAAGCTTTCTTT	CASSLPMNTEAFF
TRBV2	TRBJ1-5	TRBD1	NA	TGTGCCAGCAGATGGACAGGGACTAATCAGCCCCAGCATTTT	CASRWTGTNQPQHF
TRBV7-9	TRBJ1-4	NA	NA	TGTGCCAGCAGCACCACCCGGGGGAGACTTAATGAAAAACTGTTTTTT	CASSTTRGRLNEKLFF
TRBV6-6	TRBJ1-6	TRBD1	NA	TGTGCCAGCAGCGACAGGGGGCGATTACCCCTCCACTTT	CASSDRGRLPLHF
TRBV10-3	TRBJ1-1	NA	NA	TGTGCCATCAGTGGGGGGCTGAACACTGAAGCTTTCTTT	CAISGGLNTEAFF
TRBV28	TRBJ2-4	NA	NA	TGTGCCAGCAGTCCCCCGGCGACCAAAAACATTCAGTACTTC	CASSPPATKNIQYF
TRBV6-5	TRBJ2-7	TRBD1	NA	TGTGCCAGCAGTTACCGGGACAGGGGAGGGTACGAGCAGTACTTC	CASSYRDRGGYEQYF
TRBV14	TRBJ1-1	TRBD1	NA	TGTGCCAGCAGCCAAAGGACAGGGGTGAACACTGAAGCTTTCTTT	CASSQRTGVNTEAFF
TRBV7-9	TRBJ1-2	NA	NA	TGTGCCAGCAGCTTCCGCAGGGGCGCAGGCTACACCTTC	CASSFRRGAGYTF
TRBV18	TRBJ2-7	NA	NA	TGTGCCAGCTCTCATGGGACATTGGGGGACGAGCAGTACTTC	CASSHGTLGDEQYF
TRBV6-6	TRBJ1-3	TRBD1	NA	TGTGCCAGCAGTAGGGGACAGGCCCTCTCTGGAAACACCATATATTTT	CASSRGQALSGNTIYF
TRBV6-1	TRBJ1-1	NA	once	TGTGCCAGCAGTGGACAGTTAATTGGTCTCACTGAAGCTTTCTTT	CASSGQLIGLTEAFF
TRBV29-1	TRBJ2-1	NA	NA	TGCAGCCCCGTGCAGGTCAACAATGAGCAGTTCTTC	CSPVQVNNEQFF
TRBV5-4	TRBJ2-7	NA	NA	TGTGCCAGCAGCTTGAGAGCCTACGAGCAGTACTTC	CASSLRAYEQYF
TRBV23-1	TRBJ1-2	NA	NA	TGCGCCAGCAGTCAAGGAGGCAGGGGTGTGAGCTACACCTTC	CASSQGGRGVSYTF